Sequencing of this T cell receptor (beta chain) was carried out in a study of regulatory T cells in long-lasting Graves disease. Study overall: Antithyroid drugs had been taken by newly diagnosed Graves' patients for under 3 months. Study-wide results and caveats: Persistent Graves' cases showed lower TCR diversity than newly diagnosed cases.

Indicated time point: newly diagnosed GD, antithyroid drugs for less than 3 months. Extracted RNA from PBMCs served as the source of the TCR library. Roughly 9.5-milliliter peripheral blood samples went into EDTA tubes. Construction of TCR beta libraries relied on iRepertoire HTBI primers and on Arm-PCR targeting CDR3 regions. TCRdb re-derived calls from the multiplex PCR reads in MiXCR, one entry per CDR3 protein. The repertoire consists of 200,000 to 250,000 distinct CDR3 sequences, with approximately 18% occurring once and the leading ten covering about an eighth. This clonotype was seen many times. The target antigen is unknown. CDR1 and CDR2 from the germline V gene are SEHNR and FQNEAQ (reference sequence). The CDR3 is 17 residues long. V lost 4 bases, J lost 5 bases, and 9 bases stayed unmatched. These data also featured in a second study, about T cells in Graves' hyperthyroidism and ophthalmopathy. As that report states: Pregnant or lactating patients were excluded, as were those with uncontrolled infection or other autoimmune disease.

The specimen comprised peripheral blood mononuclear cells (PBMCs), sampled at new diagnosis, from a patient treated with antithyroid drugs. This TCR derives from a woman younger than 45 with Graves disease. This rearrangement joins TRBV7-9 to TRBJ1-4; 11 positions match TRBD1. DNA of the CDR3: TGTGCCAGCAGCTCCGGACAGGGGGCGGTTGCAAATGAAAAACTGTTTTTT. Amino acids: CASSSGQGAVANEKLFF.